This T cell receptor (beta chain) derives from a study of metastatic and nonmetastatic thyroid tumors. For the study at large: Samples came from malignant and benign thyroid patients, and repertoires were compared across blood and tumor or nodule tissue.

From the PCR reads, TCRdb re-called clones with MiXCR. The data hold roughly 8,900 clones, with 29% observed a single time. Many counts were recorded for this clone. The germline CDR1 and CDR2 sequences are SGHKS and YYEKEE (reference sequence). V shed 4 bases, J shed 2 bases, and the junction held 10 bases outside the gene matches. The CDR3 extends over 16 amino acids. Each patient came to thyroid surgery without any prior treatment (of any kind). The source is a female donor with papillary thyroid cancer or a benign thyroid nodule (not recorded which). Some clones in this sample may be carry-over from other donors' samples. The sequencing sample was made of tumor tissue. The chain has TRBV5-5 and TRBJ2-7, with 9 bases fitting TRBD1. In nucleotides, the CDR3 is TGTGCCAGCAGCCGGCTGACAGGGGGTCCTCCCTACGAGCAGTACTTC. It is translated as CASSRLTGGPPYEQYF.